The following is a T cell receptor (beta chain) sequence with its context. The data derive from a study of identical twins. Template switching added a universal primer site; cDNA carried unique molecular identifiers. TCRdb ran MiXCR on the 5' RACE reads and lists one entry per CDR3 protein. The table lists 400,000 to 500,000 distinct CDR3 sequences, roughly 18% of them singletons. The CDR3 is 18 residues long. J lost 6 bases, V lost 6 bases, and 20 bases had no gene match. This clonotype was obtained from a man in his fifties in good health. J is TRBJ2-3 and V is TRBV12-3 or TRBV12-4, with 8 bases that match TRBD1. The sequencing input was naive T cells sorted from blood. The CDR3 reads CASSPGQAAQISMDTQYF. Here the CDR3 DNA reads TGTGCCAGCAGCCCGGGACAGGCTGCACAAATTAGTATGGATACGCAGTATTTT.